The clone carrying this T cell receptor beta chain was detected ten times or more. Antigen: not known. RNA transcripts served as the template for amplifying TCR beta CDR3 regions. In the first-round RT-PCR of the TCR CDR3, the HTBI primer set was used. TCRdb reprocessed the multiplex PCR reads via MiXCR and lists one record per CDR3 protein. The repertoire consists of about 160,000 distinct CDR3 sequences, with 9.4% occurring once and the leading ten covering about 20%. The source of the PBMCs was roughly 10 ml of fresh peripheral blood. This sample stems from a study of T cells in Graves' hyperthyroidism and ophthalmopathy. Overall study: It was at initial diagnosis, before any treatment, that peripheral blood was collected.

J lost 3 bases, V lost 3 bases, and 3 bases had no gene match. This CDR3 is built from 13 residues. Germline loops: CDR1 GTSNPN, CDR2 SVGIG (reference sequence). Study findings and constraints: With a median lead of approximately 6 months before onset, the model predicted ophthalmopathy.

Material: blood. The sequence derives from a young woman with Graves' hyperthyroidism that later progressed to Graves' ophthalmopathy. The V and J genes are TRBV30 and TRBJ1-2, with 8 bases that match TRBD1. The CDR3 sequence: CAWRTGEDYGYTF. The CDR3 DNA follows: TGTGCCTGGAGGACAGGGGAAGACTATGGCTACACCTTC.